This T cell receptor beta chain was obtained from a study of blood T cell repertoires in COVID-19. Germline V CDR1 and CDR2: SEHNR, FQNEAQ (reference sequence). Trimming cost V 4 bases and J 2 bases, with 12 bases left between them. This CDR3 has 15 amino acids. Profiled with immunoSEQ multiplex PCR; TCRdb holds only in-frame clones, not every one. The table includes approximately 100,000 clones, 84% detected once. V and J are TRBV7-9 and TRBJ1-3, with D perhaps TRBD1 (6 bases). The sample comprised peripheral blood. This clonotype was sampled from a man aged 60-69 years with acute or convalescent COVID-19. For the CDR3, the DNA is TGTGCCAGCAGCTCCCCCGGGGGGCCTGGAAACACCATATATTTT. It encodes CASSSPGGPGNTIYF.